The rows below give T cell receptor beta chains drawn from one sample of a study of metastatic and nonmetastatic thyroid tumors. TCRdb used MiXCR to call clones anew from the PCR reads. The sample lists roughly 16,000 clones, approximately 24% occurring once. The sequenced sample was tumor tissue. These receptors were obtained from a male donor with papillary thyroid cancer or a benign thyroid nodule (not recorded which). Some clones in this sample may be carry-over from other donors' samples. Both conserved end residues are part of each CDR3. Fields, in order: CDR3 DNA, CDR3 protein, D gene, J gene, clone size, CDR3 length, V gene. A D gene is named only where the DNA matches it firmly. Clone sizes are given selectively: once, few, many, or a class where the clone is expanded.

TGCAGTGCTAGTATGGAGGGGACCCAAGAGACCCAGTACTTC | CSASMEGTQETQYF | NA | TRBJ2-5 | medium-sized | 14 | TRBV20-1
TGTGCCAGCAGTTTATCTCAGAGCCGGGGATCCCCGAAGTATTTT | CASSLSQSRGSPKYF | NA | TRBJ2-3 | NA | 15 | TRBV27
TGTGCCTCAGGGCCGTACCTAGATACGCAGTATTTT | CASGPYLDTQYF | NA | TRBJ2-3 | many | 12 | TRBV30
TGCGCCAGCAGCGGGCAGGGCTACGAGCAGTACTTC | CASSGQGYEQYF | NA | TRBJ2-7 | NA | 12 | TRBV5-1
TGTGCCAGCAGCCAACTCACTAGCACAGATACGCAGTATTTT | CASSQLTSTDTQYF | NA | TRBJ2-3 | NA | 14 | TRBV7-2
TGTGCCACCAGTCCCGGGACAGGTAAAGAGACCCAGTACTTC | CATSPGTGKETQYF | TRBD1 | TRBJ2-5 | medium-sized | 14 | TRBV24-1
TGTGCCTGGAGTGTAGGCCACACAGGGTACGAGCAGTACTTC | CAWSVGHTGYEQYF | NA | TRBJ2-7 | many | 14 | TRBV30
TGTGCCAGCAGTACCACTCTGACAGAGGATCGGGGATACACCTTC | CASSTTLTEDRGYTF | NA | TRBJ1-2 | few | 15 | TRBV12-3/TRBV12-4
TGTGCCAGCAGGGCGGGACAGGGGGCTCAATGTTCACTCCTCCACTTT | CASRAGQGAQCSLLHF | TRBD1 | TRBJ1-6 | NA | 16 | TRBV2
TGTGCCACCAGCAGAGATCCAGGGGGCGTCGAGCAGTACTTC | CATSRDPGGVEQYF | TRBD1 | TRBJ2-7 | few | 14 | TRBV15
TGTGTCACCATTAGGACAGGCCTCACTGAAGCTTTCTTT | CVTIRTGLTEAFF | TRBD1 | TRBJ1-1 | few | 13 | TRBV27
TGTGCCAGCAGTCTTAACAGGGACCCAGGCTACACCTTC | CASSLNRDPGYTF | NA | TRBJ1-2 | NA | 13 | TRBV6-2/TRBV6-3
TGTGCCAGCAGCCAGGCTTCGGACAGGCCCGGGGGTAACACCATATATTTT | CASSQASDRPGGNTIYF | TRBD1 | TRBJ1-3 | many | 17 | TRBV4-2
TGTGCCAGCAGCTACAGGGGGACCGGGGAGCTGTTTTTT | CASSYRGTGELFF | TRBD1 | TRBJ2-2 | NA | 13 | TRBV28
TGTGCCAGCAGTGAACAGGCCACGGCCGGGACAGGGGAGTCCTACGAGCAGTACTTC | CASSEQATAGTGESYEQYF | TRBD1 | TRBJ2-7 | NA | 19 | TRBV2
TGTGCGTGGAGCTTAATTGGAGTCCTCACAGATACGCAGTATTTT | CAWSLIGVLTDTQYF | NA | TRBJ2-3 | NA | 15 | TRBV11-1
TGTGCCAGTAGTCTGATCCGGGGCAGCTATGGCTACACCTTC | CASSLIRGSYGYTF | NA | TRBJ1-2 | many | 14 | TRBV19
TGTGCCAGCAGCCATCTCAGCTCCTACAATGAGCAGTTCTTC | CASSHLSSYNEQFF | NA | TRBJ2-1 | medium-sized | 14 | TRBV6-1
TGTGCCACCAGTGGCCGCTCGCCGGACGGAAATCATGTCTACACCTTC | CATSGRSPDGNHVYTF | NA | TRBJ1-2 | once | 16 | TRBV24-1
TGTGCCAGCAGGAACAACCCCGGGACAGGGCTATCCTACGAGCAGTACTTC | CASRNNPGTGLSYEQYF | TRBD1 | TRBJ2-7 | few | 17 | TRBV28